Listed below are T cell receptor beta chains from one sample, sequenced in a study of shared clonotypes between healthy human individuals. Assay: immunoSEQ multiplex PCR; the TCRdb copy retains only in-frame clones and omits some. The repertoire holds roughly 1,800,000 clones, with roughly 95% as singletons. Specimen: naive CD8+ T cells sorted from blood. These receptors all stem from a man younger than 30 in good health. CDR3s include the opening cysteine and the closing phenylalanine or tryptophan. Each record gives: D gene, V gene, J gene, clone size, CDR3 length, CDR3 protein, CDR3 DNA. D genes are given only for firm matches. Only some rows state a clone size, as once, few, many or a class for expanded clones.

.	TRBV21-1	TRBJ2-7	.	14	CASTIQGPRQEQYF	TGTGCCAGCACCATACAGGGGCCCCGCCAGGAGCAGTACTTC
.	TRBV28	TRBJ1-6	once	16	CASSPDASSYNSPLHF	TGTGCCAGCAGTCCGGACGCGAGCTCCTATAATTCACCCCTCCACTTT
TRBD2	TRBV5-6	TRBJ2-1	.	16	CASSLGLAGPYNEQFF	TGTGCCAGCAGCTTAGGGCTAGCGGGACCCTACAATGAGCAGTTCTTC
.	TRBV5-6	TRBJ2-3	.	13	CASRDSYTDTQYF	TGTGCCAGCAGGGACAGTTACACAGATACGCAGTATTTT
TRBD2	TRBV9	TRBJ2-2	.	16	CASRPGLAGGTGELFF	TGTGCCAGCAGGCCCGGACTAGCGGGAGGCACCGGGGAGCTGTTTTTT
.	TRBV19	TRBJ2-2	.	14	CASSIPGEAGELFF	TGTGCCAGTAGTATTCCTGGGGAGGCCGGGGAGCTGTTTTTT
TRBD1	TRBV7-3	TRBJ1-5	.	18	CASSLTMDRDWCNQPQHF	TGTGCCAGCAGCTTAACGATGGACAGGGATTGGTGCAATCAGCCCCAGCATTTT
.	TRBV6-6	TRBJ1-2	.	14	CASTIRDPGYGYTF	TGTGCCAGCACCATCAGGGATCCGGGCTATGGCTACACCTTC
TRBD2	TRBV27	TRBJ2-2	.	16	CASSPGLAGALGELFF	TGTGCCAGCAGTCCAGGACTAGCGGGGGCCCTCGGGGAGCTGTTTTTT
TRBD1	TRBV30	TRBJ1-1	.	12	CAWSPAGGEAFF	TGTGCCTGGAGTCCCGCAGGGGGTGAAGCTTTCTTT
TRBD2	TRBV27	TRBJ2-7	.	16	CASSLSPGGGSYEQYF	TGTGCCAGCAGTTTATCCCCGGGAGGGGGGTCCTACGAGCAGTACTTC